These 24 T cell receptor beta chains came from one sample sequenced in a study of T cells in Graves' hyperthyroidism and ophthalmopathy (dated by TCRdb to between 2017 and 2020). Library generation was performed with multiplex PCR. TCRdb shows the sequencer as Illumina HiSeq 2000. The TCR beta CDR3 regions were amplified from RNA transcripts. The TCR CDR3 was subjected to a first round of RT-PCR using the HTBI primer set and the Qiagen OneStep RT-PCR kit. Clones were called with MiXCR by TCRdb after fastp trimmed the public reads at Q25, and only in-frame beta chains were retained. Every CDR3 protein is listed once, alongside the most common genes and DNA of its rows. The sample data list approximately 300,000 distinct CDR3 sequences, and approximately 15% of these were observed just once. Of the sample, approximately 31% is held by the ten largest clones. Material for sequencing was blood. The receptors were sampled from a man aged 25 to 40 with Graves' hyperthyroidism.

This clonotype was recorded a few times. V and J are TRBV6-2 or TRBV6-3 and TRBJ2-5; D might be TRBD2 (6 bases). The CDR3 spans 14 residues. Germline lookup yields CDR1 MNHEY and CDR2 SVGEGT. The germline V and J ends were trimmed by 2 bases and 5 bases, with 12 bases remaining between them. In DNA, the CDR3 is TGTGCCAGCAGTTACGGGGGACGGGAGGAGACCCAGTACTTC. Translated: CASSYGGREETQYF.

This clonotype was seen more than once but under ten times. The chain couples TRBV20-1 to TRBJ2-3; D ambiguous. The CDR3 is 15 residues long. Trimming shortened V by 8 bases and J by 0 bases, and 18 bases separated the two germline ends. Germline V CDR1 and CDR2: DFQATT, SNEGSKA (reference sequence). The CDR3 coding sequence is TGCAGTCCCTTGTTTTCAGGTGGGAGCACAGATACGCAGTATTTT. This codes for CSPLFSGGSTDTQYF.

In its sample, this clonotype was seen many times. The rearrangement links TRBV28 to TRBJ2-7; D call uncertain. CDR3 size: 12 residues. With 6 bases removed from V and 7 bases from J, the gap between germline ends came to 13 bases. Germline CDR1 is MDHEN and CDR2 is SYDVKM. CDR3 amino acids: CASSFLKKEQYF. The CDR3 DNA sequence: TGTGCCAGCAGCTTTCTCAAGAAAGAGCAGTACTTC. Together with reference TRBV28 and TRBJ2-7, the CDR3 gives the full variable domain: DVKVTQSSRYLVKRTGEKVFLECVQDMDHENMFWYRQDPGLGLRLIYFSYDVKMKEKGDIPEGYSVSREKKERFSLILESASTNQTSMYLCASSFLKKEQYFGPGTRLTVT.

This clonotype was seen repeatedly, ten times or more. The chain links TRBV12-3 or TRBV12-4 to TRBJ2-5; tentatively, D is TRBD2 (7 bases). CDR3 length: 14 residues. V lost 6 bases to trimming and J lost 3 bases, with 14 bases between them. The CDR3 bases are TGTGCCAGCAGGCGGGGGAACAGGGAAGAGACCCAGTACTTC. Translation: CASRRGNREETQYF.

This clonotype was detected a few times. The V and J genes are TRBV18 and TRBJ2-7; D is perhaps TRBD1 (6 bases). From germline, CDR1 is KGHSH and CDR2 LQKENI. V lost 2 bases, J lost 2 bases, and 13 bases lay in between. This CDR3 is 15 amino acids long. In DNA form, the CDR3 reads TGTGCCAGCTCACCAGGGGACACCTCTACCTACGAGCAGTACTTC. Its protein product is CASSPGDTSTYEQYF.

In this sample, this clonotype turned up a few times. CDR3 sequence: CASSQRAGLLAGVRTGELFF. CDR3 DNA: TGTGCCAGCAGCCAAAGAGCAGGGTTACTAGCGGGAGTGCGGACCGGGGAGCTGTTTTTT. The chain carries TRBV14 and TRBJ2-2; 11 bases map to TRBD2. Germline assignment: CDR1 SGHDN and CDR2 FVKESK. The CDR3 runs 20 residues. V shed 2 bases and J 5 bases; nucleotides not matched to a gene: 16.

In regard to this clonotype: A much larger clonotype is one base distant, so this may be a read error. The chain uses TRBV28 and TRBJ2-1; the D is unclear. CDR1 is MDHEN, CDR2 SYDVKM, per germline. The CDR3 is 15 amino acids. The V end lost 2 bases, the J end lost 10 bases, and 18 bases lay between the germline ends. CDR3 DNA: TGTGCCAGCAGTTTAGCACAGTCCCCTCCCTCCGAGCAGTTCTTC. Residues: CASSLAQSPPSEQFF. Full variable domain (rest looked up from reference TRBV28 and TRBJ2-1): DVKVTQSSRYLVKRTGEKVFLECVQDMDHENMFWYRQDPGLGLRLIYFSYDVKMKEKGDIPEGYSVSREKKERFSLILESASTNQTSMYLCASSLAQSPPSEQFFGPGTRLTVL.

This clonotype was seen only a few times. This chain joins TRBV20-1 and TRBJ2-7; no clear D gene. This CDR3 has 13 amino acids. V was cut by 1 base and J by 4 bases, with 11 bases left in between. The germline V gene encodes CDR1 DFQATT and CDR2 SNEGSKA (reference sequence). CDR3 bases: TGCAGTGCTAGAGTCGGAGCCGATTACGAGCAGTACTTC. It is translated as CSARVGADYEQYF.

This clonotype was seen at least ten times. The gene calls are TRBV20-1 and TRBJ2-1; 8 positions match TRBD2. V trimming: 0 bases; J trimming: 5 bases; junction bases outside the gene matches: 3. In germline, CDR1 is DFQATT, CDR2 SNEGSKA (reference sequence). The CDR3 consists of 14 residues. This CDR3 is CSARDNGRDNEQFF. Written as DNA, the CDR3 is TGCAGTGCTAGAGATAACGGGAGGGACAATGAGCAGTTCTTC.

This chain connects TRBV5-1 to TRBJ2-1; 8 positions agree with TRBD1. The CDR3 is made up of 15 amino acids. Germline V gene sequence: CDR1 SGHRS, CDR2 YFSETQ. The V and J ends lost 2 bases and 7 bases, in that order; junction bases with no gene match: 8. CDR3 sequence reads: CASSFAGTGINEQFF. DNA for the CDR3: TGCGCCAGCAGCTTTGCCGGGACAGGCATTAATGAGCAGTTCTTC.

The CDR3 region is CASSPDLPTDTQYF. In DNA form, the CDR3 reads TGTGCCAGCAGCCCTGACCTCCCCACAGATACGCAGTATTTT. The V call is TRBV11-2, the J call TRBJ2-3; no clear D. CDR3 length: 14 amino acids. Trimming took off 5 bases at V and 2 bases at J, with 11 bases between the two ends. In germline, CDR1 is SGHAT, CDR2 FQNNGV.

This clonotype was detected many times. The V and J genes are TRBV15 and TRBJ2-1; 11 bases fit TRBD1. The CDR3 contains 15 residues. Trimming cost V 5 bases and J 8 bases; bases outside gene matches: 8. Looked up from germline, CDR1 is LNHNV and CDR2 is YYDKDF (reference sequence). The CDR3 sequence: CATSLRTGGVDEQFF. The CDR3 DNA sequence: TGTGCCACCAGCCTAAGGACAGGGGGCGTGGATGAGCAGTTCTTC.

About this clonotype: A read error may account for a junction end that differs from germline. The rearrangement joins TRBV4-1 to TRBJ2-7; TRBD1 is a possible D gene (6 bases). Looked up from germline, CDR1 is MGHRA and CDR2 is YSYEKL. The CDR3 totals 16 residues. CDR3 loop: CASSQGTRQAAYEQYF. CDR3 coding DNA: TGCGCCAGTAGCCAAGGAACCCGACAGGCCGCCTACGAGCAGTACTTC.

This clonotype was seen at least ten times. V and J are TRBV7-2 and TRBJ2-5, with TRBD2 matching 10 bases. Per germline, CDR1 SGHTA and CDR2 FQGNSA. This CDR3 region has 15 residues. Trimming removed 3 bases from V and 5 bases from J; junction bases left unmatched: 6. This CDR3 is CASSFMSGGGETQYF. As DNA, the CDR3 is TGTGCCAGCAGCTTTATGAGCGGGGGGGGGGAGACCCAGTACTTC.

In its sample, this clonotype was seen a few times. The chain recombines TRBV11-2 with TRBJ2-1, with TRBD2 identical over 9 bases. CDR3 length: 16 residues. Germline V lookup: CDR1 SGHAT, CDR2 FQNNGV. With 5 bases clipped from V and 3 bases from J, the junction kept 8 bases outside the gene matches. In nucleotides, the CDR3 is TGTGCCAGCAGCCGCCCTACTAGCGGGTTCTACAATGAGCAGTTCTTC. This translates into CASSRPTSGFYNEQFF.

This clonotype was observed a handful of times. V and J are TRBV7-3 and TRBJ2-3; unclear D gene. Germline values: CDR1 SGHTA, CDR2 FQGTGA. V gave up 4 bases and J gave up 1 base, with 9 bases separating them. CDR3 length equals 14 residues. CDR3 sequence reads: CASSYQARTDTQYF. Here the CDR3 DNA reads TGTGCCAGCAGCTATCAGGCTCGCACAGATACGCAGTATTTT.

The chain joins TRBV5-1 to TRBJ2-7, with a tentative D call TRBD2 (6 bases). Germline V gives CDR1 SGHRS, CDR2 YFSETQ. Between the trimmed V and J ends, which lost 5 bases and 3 bases, there was a span of 21 bases. The CDR3 totals 16 residues. The CDR3 coding sequence is TGCGCCAGCAGACCGCTTAGCGGTAGGGCCCTCTACGAGCAGTACTTC. This codes for CASRPLSGRALYEQYF.

There are a few counts of this clonotype. The chain has TRBV20-1 and TRBJ2-5; 13 bases line up with TRBD2. Trimming at V came to 6 bases and at J to 9 bases, leaving 13 bases not matched to a gene. The germline CDR1 and CDR2 sequences are DFQATT and SNEGSKA (reference sequence). The CDR3 has 15 amino acids. CDR3 nucleotides: TGCAGTGCCACCTTCGGACTAGCGGGGGATGGGGCCCAGTACTTC. Its protein product is CSATFGLAGDGAQYF.

The CDR3 protein is CSAIAFWTTEAFF. The DNA for the CDR3 is TGCAGTGCTATCGCGTTCTGGACCACTGAAGCTTTCTTT. The gene calls are TRBV20-1 and TRBJ1-1; D unresolved. The germline gives CDR1 DFQATT, CDR2 SNEGSKA (reference sequence). The V end lost 4 bases, the J end lost 4 bases, and 13 bases lay between the germline ends. The CDR3 spans 13 residues.

This chain uses TRBV15 with TRBJ1-2; D gene uncertain. The CDR3 extends over 15 amino acids. Trimming took off 1 base at V and 3 bases at J, with 12 bases between the two ends. Per the germline V gene, CDR1 is LNHNV and CDR2 is YYDKDF (reference sequence). This chain's CDR3 is CATSRAGVSDYGYTF. As DNA, the CDR3 is TGTGCCACCAGCAGAGCTGGGGTCAGCGACTATGGCTACACCTTC.

This clonotype showed up many times. The V call is TRBV30, the J call TRBJ1-1; maybe TRBD1 (5 bases). Germline-derived CDR1 and CDR2 are GTSNPN and SVGIG (reference sequence). Trimming took 5 bases from V and 2 from J, leaving 9 bases between them. This CDR3 comprises 12 residues. The CDR3 sequence is CAWGGDNTEAFF. The CDR3 region has the DNA TGTGCCTGGGGGGGGGACAACACTGAAGCTTTCTTT.

This clonotype was observed a few times. J is TRBJ2-2 and V is TRBV7-2; 7 bases are a match to TRBD1. The ends lost 5 bases at V and 6 bases at J; junction bases unmatched: 9. This CDR3 contains 15 residues. Germline V gene lookup returns CDR1 SGHTA and CDR2 FQGNSA. The CDR3 protein is CASSPLGGLSGELFF. The CDR3 DNA reads TGTGCCAGCAGCCCCTTAGGGGGCCTTTCCGGGGAGCTGTTTTTT.

This clonotype showed up many times. This chain joins TRBV4-2 and TRBJ2-1; the D call may be TRBD1 or TRBD2 (5 bases each). The CDR3 sequence is 14 residues long. Germline values: CDR1 LGHNA, CDR2 YNFKEQ. Trimming removed 5 bases at V and 9 bases at J, with 17 bases between. CDR3: CASSYDGVRGEQFF. In nucleotides, the CDR3 is TGTGCCAGCAGCTACGACGGGGTTAGGGGTGAGCAGTTCTTC.

There are many counts of this clonotype. The chain links TRBV11-2 to TRBJ2-4, with D perhaps given as TRBD1 or TRBD2 (6 bases each). CDR3 length: 14 amino acids. The V end lost 5 bases, the J end lost 8 bases, and 16 bases lay between the germline ends. Germline V CDR1 and CDR2: SGHAT, FQNNGV. The CDR3 bases are TGTGCCAGCAGCCCCACAGGGACTTGGGACATTCAGTACTTC. Its protein is CASSPTGTWDIQYF.